This T cell receptor (beta chain) was sequenced for a study of tumor-infiltrating lymphocytes in oesophageal squamous cell carcinoma. TCRdb independently ran MiXCR on the PCR reads; one entry per CDR3 protein. The table has 15,000 to 20,000 distinct CDR3 sequences, about 40% seen once. CDR3 length equals 12 residues. Trimming took 7 bases from V and 3 from J, leaving 7 bases between them. Germline-derived CDR1 and CDR2 are MDHEN and SYDVKM. The chain couples TRBV28 to TRBJ2-1; D is ambiguous. The sample taken for sequencing was blood. The TCR originated in a female donor with esophageal squamous cell carcinoma. CDR3 sequence reads: CASNQNYNEQFF. CDR3 DNA: TGTGCCAGCAATCAAAACTACAATGAGCAGTTCTTC. Full variable domain (rest looked up from reference TRBV28 and TRBJ2-1): DVKVTQSSRYLVKRTGEKVFLECVQDMDHENMFWYRQDPGLGLRLIYFSYDVKMKEKGDIPEGYSVSREKKERFSLILESASTNQTSMYLCASNQNYNEQFFGPGTRLTVL.